The 16 T cell receptor beta chains presented below share a single source sample, sequenced in a study of blood T cell repertoires in COVID-19. Measured with immunoSEQ multiplex PCR; TCRdb has only the in-frame clones, and not every one. Of about 160,000 clones listed, around 84% are singletons. The sequenced sample was peripheral blood. All receptors come from a woman between 50 and 59 years old with COVID-19, enrolled during active disease.

The chain employs TRBV10-3 and TRBJ1-1; D remains unclear. V shed 2 bases and J shed 3 bases, with 7 bases lying between them. The germline V gene encodes CDR1 ENHRY and CDR2 SYGVKD. CDR3 length: 13 residues. The CDR3 region has the DNA TGTGCCATCAGTGAGAACACCTACACTGAAGCTTTCTTT. It encodes CAISENTYTEAFF.

This chain connects TRBV7-9 to TRBJ2-7; maybe TRBD1 (6 bases). Between the trimmed V and J ends, which lost 4 bases and 3 bases, there was a span of 16 bases. The germline gives CDR1 SEHNR, CDR2 FQNEAQ (reference sequence). The CDR3 covers 15 residues. CDR3 in amino acids: CASSSVDSPNYEQYF. CDR3 in DNA: TGTGCCAGCAGCTCGGTGGACAGCCCTAACTACGAGCAGTACTTC. Drawing the rest from reference TRBV7-9 and TRBJ2-7, the complete variable domain is DTGVSQNPRHKITKRGQNVTFRCDPISEHNRLYWYRQTLGQGPEFLTYFQNEAQLEKSRLLSDRFSAERPKGSFSTLEIQRTEQGDSAMYLCASSSVDSPNYEQYFGPGTRLTVT.

The chain uses TRBV29-1 and TRBJ2-7; D is undetermined. Trimming left V 7 bases short and J 3 bases short, with 7 bases between. Germline values: CDR1 SQVTM, CDR2 ANQGSEA. CDR3 length: 10 residues. CDR3 sequence (DNA): TGCAGCGCCGCGGACTACGAGCAGTACTTC. It codes for CSAADYEQYF.

The chain is built from TRBV16 and TRBJ1-2; TRBD1 aligns across 7 bases. V shed 0 bases, J shed 2 bases, and the junction held 3 bases outside the gene matches. The germline V gene has CDR1 KGHSY and CDR2 FQNENV. The CDR3 runs 15 residues. The CDR3 sequence is CASSQSVGQNYGYTF. CDR3 bases: TGTGCCAGCAGCCAATCGGTGGGACAGAACTATGGCTACACCTTC.

The chain links TRBV30 to TRBJ1-2; 8 bases are a match to TRBD1. The ends lost 2 bases at V and 4 bases at J; junction bases unmatched: 3. Germline CDR1 GTSNPN, CDR2 SVGIG (reference sequence). The CDR3 sequence is 13 residues long. CDR3 sequence: CAWSSGTGYGYTF. The CDR3 nucleotides read TGTGCCTGGAGTTCCGGGACAGGCTATGGCTACACCTTC.

The chain uses TRBV19 and TRBJ2-1; 11 bases fit TRBD2. Germline CDR1 reads LNHDA; CDR2 reads SQIVND (reference sequence). The ends lost 4 bases at V and 8 bases at J; junction bases unmatched: 7. The CDR3 runs 15 residues. CDR3 region: CASSSRLAGRDEQFF. CDR3 DNA sequence: TGTGCCAGTAGTAGTAGACTAGCGGGGAGGGATGAGCAGTTCTTC.

This clone was detected ten times or more. The chain links TRBV19 to TRBJ1-2; TRBD1 matches at 10 bases. CDR1 LNHDA and CDR2 SQIVND come from the germline V gene (reference sequence). The CDR3 sequence is 14 residues long. Trimming removed 6 bases from V and 6 bases from J; junction bases left unmatched: 7. The CDR3 coding sequence is TGTGCCAGTAGCACCTCGACAGGGGGCGATGGCTACACCTTC. Encoded protein: CASSTSTGGDGYTF. Using reference TRBV19 and TRBJ1-2 for the parts outside the CDR3, the full variable domain is DGGITQSPKYLFRKEGQNVTLSCEQNLNHDAMYWYRQDPGQGLRLIYYSQIVNDFQKGDIAEGYSVSREKKESFPLTVTSAQKNPTAFYLCASSTSTGGDGYTFGSGTRLTVV.

This chain uses TRBV9 with TRBJ2-7, with D possibly matching TRBD2 (6 bases). This CDR3 spans 14 amino acids. The V gene lost 0 bases and the J gene lost 3 bases, with 10 bases spanning the gap. CDR1 is SGDLS and CDR2 is YYNGEE in the germline V gene. CDR3 loop: CASSVGGGNYEQYF. Here the CDR3 DNA reads TGTGCCAGCAGCGTAGGAGGCGGGAACTACGAGCAGTACTTC. Combining the CDR3 with reference TRBV9 and TRBJ2-7 gives the whole variable domain DSGVTQTPKHLITATGQRVTLRCSPRSGDLSVYWYQQSLDQGLQFLIQYYNGEERAKGNILERFSAQQFPDLHSELNLSSLELGDSALYFCASSVGGGNYEQYFGPGTRLTVT.

CDR3 sequence (DNA): TGTGCCAGCAAAGACGGACTCAATCAGCCCCAGCATTTT. Protein: CASKDGLNQPQHF. This rearrangement joins TRBV12-3 or TRBV12-4 to TRBJ1-5; no firm D call. CDR3 length: 13 residues. The V end was cut by 7 bases, the J end by 3 bases, with 10 bases between.

The chain carries TRBV3-1 (or the pseudogene TRBV3-2) and TRBJ2-7; 12 nucleotides agree with TRBD2. The CDR3 is 16 amino acids. The germline CDR1 and CDR2 sequences are LGHDT and YNNKEL (reference sequence). Trimming at V came to 4 bases and at J to 6 bases, leaving 10 bases not matched to a gene. This CDR3 is CASSRLPGTSGSEQYF. The CDR3, as DNA: TGTGCCAGCAGCCGCCTCCCCGGGACTAGCGGGTCCGAGCAGTACTTC.

The chain recombines TRBV9 with TRBJ2-6; unclear D gene. Deletions cut 4 bases from V and 0 bases from J, with 11 bases between. The CDR3 consists of 16 residues. CDR1 SGDLS and CDR2 YYNGEE come from the germline V gene. The CDR3 DNA reads as TGTGCCAGCAGCCCCGGCTGGAGCTCTGGGGCCAACGTCCTGACTTTC. Translating gives CASSPGWSSGANVLTF.

The rearrangement joins TRBV30 to TRBJ1-2; 7 nucleotides match TRBD1. Germline CDR1 is GTSNPN and CDR2 is SVGIG (reference sequence). This CDR3 region has 14 residues. V lost 2 bases to trimming and J lost 7 bases; unmatched junction nucleotides: 10. The DNA for the CDR3 is TGTGCCTGGAGTCTACAGGGGCCCGGGGGTGGCTACACCTTC. Translated, it gives CAWSLQGPGGGYTF.

This clone was counted once. V and J are TRBV29-1 and TRBJ2-2; D is possibly TRBD2 (5 bases). The germline V and J ends were trimmed by 7 bases and 4 bases, with 16 bases remaining between them. This CDR3 comprises 14 residues. CDR1 and CDR2 from the germline V gene are SQVTM and ANQGSEA. The CDR3 coding sequence is TGCAGCGCCCGAGAGGGCTCCCGCACCGGGGAGCTGTTTTTT. It encodes CSAREGSRTGELFF.

The chain carries TRBV28 and TRBJ2-7, with 7 bases matching TRBD1. J was trimmed by 6 bases and V by 7 bases; bases with no gene match: 9. CDR3 length equals 13 residues. Germline CDR1 is MDHEN and CDR2 is SYDVKM. CDR3 sequence (DNA): TGTGCCAGCACCTCGACAGGGCCGGCCGAGCAGTACTTC. As protein: CASTSTGPAEQYF.

In this sample, this clone turned up once. V is TRBV5-4 and J is TRBJ2-7; no firm D call. Trimming pared 2 bases from V and 2 bases from J, leaving 11 bases between. Germline CDR1 is SGHNT and CDR2 is YYREEE (reference sequence). This CDR3 has 14 residues. The CDR3 reads CASSFSLGAYEQYF. CDR3 nucleotide sequence: TGTGCCAGCAGCTTTTCCCTAGGAGCCTACGAGCAGTACTTC.

The V gene is TRBV27, the J gene TRBJ1-4, with D possibly being TRBD1 (6 bases). The CDR3 has 13 amino acids. V was clipped by 4 bases and J by 5 bases, with 8 bases between them. The germline CDR1 and CDR2 sequences are MNHEY and SMNVEV (reference sequence). The CDR3 DNA reads as TGTGCCAGCAGTTCCGGACAGAATGAAAAACTGTTTTTT. Translation: CASSSGQNEKLFF.